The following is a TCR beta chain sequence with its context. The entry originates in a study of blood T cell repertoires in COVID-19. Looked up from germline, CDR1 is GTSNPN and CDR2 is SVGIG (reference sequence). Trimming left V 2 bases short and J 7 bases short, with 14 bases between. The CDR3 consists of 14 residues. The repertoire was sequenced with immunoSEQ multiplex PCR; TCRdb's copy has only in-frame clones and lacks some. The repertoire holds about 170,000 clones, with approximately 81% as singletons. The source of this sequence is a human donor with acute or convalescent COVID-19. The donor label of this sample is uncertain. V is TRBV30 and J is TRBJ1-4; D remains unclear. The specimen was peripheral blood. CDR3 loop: CAWSSWARSEKLFF. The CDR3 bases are TGTGCCTGGAGTTCTTGGGCGCGATCTGAAAAACTGTTTTTT.